Following are 29 T cell receptor beta chains from one sample sequenced in a study of graft-versus-host responses after intestinal transplantation. Assay: immunoSEQ multiplex PCR; the TCRdb copy retains only in-frame clones and omits some. Here the sample spans around 71,000 clones, about 94% being singletons. For these receptors, no antigen is known. The source was unstimulated CD8+ T cells sorted from spleen or lymph node cells, collected before intestinal transplant. All receptors derive from a human donor who received an intestinal transplant.

As DNA, the CDR3 is TGTGCCAGCAGTCTTTCTTTACCGGGACTAGCGGGAGTACATGAGCAGTTCTTC. This translates into CASSLSLPGLAGVHEQFF. This chain uses TRBV27 with TRBJ2-1; 14 bases align to TRBD2. V gave up 5 bases and J gave up 8 bases; unmatched junction bases: 14. The CDR3 is 18 amino acids. Germline lookup yields CDR1 MNHEY and CDR2 SMNVEV (reference sequence).

This clone has a handful of counts. The J gene is TRBJ2-7, the V gene TRBV5-1; D remains unclear. The germline V gene has CDR1 SGHRS and CDR2 YFSETQ. The CDR3 length is 13 residues. V lost 1 base and J lost 7, with 12 bases in between. CDR3 sequence (DNA): TGCGCCAGCAGCTTGCGGTTGGGGTGGGAGCAGTACTTC. It translates to CASSLRLGWEQYF.

V usage is TRBV4-1 and J usage is TRBJ2-1, with 7 bases identical to TRBD2. This CDR3 contains 15 residues. Trimming cost V 3 bases and J 5 bases; bases outside gene matches: 7. CDR1 and CDR2 from the germline V gene are MGHRA and YSYEKL. The CDR3 loop is CASSQSLATHNEQFF. In nucleotides, the CDR3 is TGCGCCAGCAGCCAGTCACTAGCGACTCACAATGAGCAGTTCTTC.

The chain has TRBV6-1 and TRBJ2-7; D call uncertain. This CDR3 contains 13 residues. Deletions cut 6 bases from V and 3 bases from J, with 12 bases between. CDR1 and CDR2 from the germline V gene are MNHNS and SASEGT. The CDR3 protein is CASSHSFYYEQYF. The CDR3 coding sequence is TGTGCCAGCAGCCACTCCTTTTACTACGAGCAGTACTTC.

V gene TRBV28 combines with J gene TRBJ1-2; D is unresolved. CDR3 length equals 13 residues. In germline, CDR1 is MDHEN, CDR2 SYDVKM. Trimming cost V 3 bases and J 2 bases, with 7 bases left between them. This CDR3 is CASSLGSNYGYTF. For the CDR3, the DNA is TGTGCCAGCAGTTTGGGAAGCAACTATGGCTACACCTTC.

The rearrangement links TRBV28 to TRBJ2-3; D not certain. The CDR3 spans 13 residues. V was cut by 5 bases and J by 0 bases, with 6 bases left in between. Germline lookup yields CDR1 MDHEN and CDR2 SYDVKM. CDR3: CASSTYSTDTQYF. In nucleotides, the CDR3 is TGTGCCAGCAGTACGTACAGCACAGATACGCAGTATTTT.

The chain is built from TRBV6-5 and TRBJ2-1, with 10 nucleotides matching TRBD1. The CDR3 spans 14 residues. The V and J ends lost 5 bases and 6 bases, in that order; junction bases with no gene match: 4. The V gene's germline CDR1 is MNHEY and CDR2 SVGAGI. CDR3 region: CASSEWDRGNEQFF. The CDR3, as DNA: TGTGCCAGCAGTGAATGGGACAGGGGCAATGAGCAGTTCTTC.

The rearrangement joins TRBV4-1 to TRBJ2-3; D unclear. The CDR3 contains 14 residues. CDR1 and CDR2 from the germline V gene are MGHRA and YSYEKL. Trimming stripped 0 bases from V and 1 base from J, with 5 bases between. CDR3 DNA sequence: TGCGCCAGCAGCCAAGAACGGGGCACAGATACGCAGTATTTT. As protein: CASSQERGTDTQYF.

The genes are TRBV19 and TRBJ2-7; 9 nucleotides match TRBD2. V lost 1 base to trimming and J lost 2 bases; unmatched junction nucleotides: 3. This CDR3 region has 15 residues. CDR1 and CDR2 from the germline V gene are LNHDA and SQIVND (reference sequence). CDR3 sequence: CASSIVTSGTYEQYF. The CDR3, as DNA: TGTGCCAGTAGTATAGTGACTAGCGGAACCTACGAGCAGTACTTC.

The chain couples TRBV15 to TRBJ2-3; D may correspond to TRBD1 or TRBD2 (5 bases each). The CDR3 has 17 residues. CDR1 and CDR2 from the germline V gene are LNHNV and YYDKDF (reference sequence). V lost 5 bases to trimming and J lost 0 bases, with 18 bases between them. This CDR3 reads CATSPGTETSSTDTQYF. In nucleotides, the CDR3 is TGTGCCACCAGCCCCGGGACGGAAACTTCTAGCACAGATACGCAGTATTTT.

This chain connects TRBV27 to TRBJ2-7, with 9 positions matching TRBD2. This CDR3 contains 17 residues. The V gene's germline CDR1 is MNHEY and CDR2 SMNVEV (reference sequence). The J segment lost 5 bases and the V segment lost 5 bases, leaving 16 bases of the junction unmatched. The CDR3, as DNA: TGTGCCAGCAGTCCCCCAATCCCGGGACTAGCCTTAGACGAGCAGTACTTC. It yields the protein CASSPPIPGLALDEQYF.

A few counts support this clone. The V gene is TRBV5-1, the J gene TRBJ2-7; D assignment may be TRBD1 or TRBD2 (7 bases each). This CDR3 has 15 residues. CDR1 is SGHRS and CDR2 is YFSETQ in the germline V gene. Trimming shortened V by 3 bases and J by 0 bases, and 13 bases separated the two germline ends. This CDR3 is CASSWGGQFSYEQYF. The CDR3, as DNA: TGCGCCAGCAGCTGGGGGGGACAGTTCTCCTACGAGCAGTACTTC. Filled out from reference TRBV5-1 and TRBJ2-7, the complete variable domain reads KAGVTQTPRYLIKTRGQQVTLSCSPISGHRSVSWYQQTPGQGLQFLFEYFSETQRNKGNFPGRFSGRQFSNSRSEMNVSTLELGDSALYLCASSWGGQFSYEQYFGPGTRLTVT.

This clone was observed a single time. The J gene is TRBJ2-5, the V gene TRBV7-8; D ambiguous. Trimming shortened V by 6 bases and J by 3 bases, and 5 bases separated the two germline ends. There are 11 residues in the CDR3. Germline V lookup: CDR1 SGHVS, CDR2 FQNEAQ. This chain's CDR3 is CASRTEETQYF. The CDR3 DNA reads TGTGCCAGCAGAACAGAAGAGACCCAGTACTTC.

The V gene is TRBV11-1, the J gene TRBJ2-7; the match to TRBD1 covers 9 bases. CDR3 length equals 14 residues. Germline trimming cut 1 base from V and 5 bases from J; bases unmatched to any gene: 3. From germline, CDR1 is SGHAT and CDR2 FQDESV (reference sequence). Here the CDR3 DNA reads TGTGCCAGCAGCTTAGTGGGGACAGGGAACGAGCAGTACTTC. Translated, it gives CASSLVGTGNEQYF.

This clone is a singleton in its sample. The chain uses TRBV19 and TRBJ2-7, with D tentatively TRBD1 (5 bases). The length of the CDR3 is 14 residues. Per germline, CDR1 LNHDA and CDR2 SQIVND (reference sequence). Trimming removed 5 bases at V and 2 bases at J, with 13 bases between. The CDR3 loop reads CASSAGMGAYEQYF. Here the CDR3 DNA reads TGTGCCAGTAGTGCAGGGATGGGCGCCTACGAGCAGTACTTC.

The genes are TRBV5-1 and TRBJ2-3, with TRBD2 matching over 12 bases. Germline values: CDR1 SGHRS, CDR2 YFSETQ. Trimming removed 0 bases from V and 0 bases from J; junction bases left unmatched: 2. The CDR3 consists of 17 residues. DNA of the CDR3: TGCGCCAGCAGCTTGGGACTAGCGGGAGAAAGCACAGATACGCAGTATTTT. It specifies CASSLGLAGESTDTQYF.

The gene calls are TRBV6-5 and TRBJ2-7, with 12 bases matching TRBD2. The V segment lost 9 bases and the J segment 3 bases; nucleotides outside the gene matches: 3. This CDR3 is built from 13 residues. Germline V gives CDR1 MNHEY, CDR2 SVGAGI. CDR3 residues: CASGLAGIYEQYF. In nucleotides, the CDR3 is TGTGCCAGTGGACTAGCGGGAATCTACGAGCAGTACTTC.

The rearrangement links TRBV29-1 to TRBJ1-2; D might be TRBD1 (5 bases). The germline V gene has CDR1 SQVTM and CDR2 ANQGSEA. Deletions cut 4 bases from V and 7 bases from J, with 10 bases between. The CDR3 is made up of 11 amino acids. The CDR3 nucleotides read TGCAGCGTTGCATCTGGGGCTGGCTACACCTTC. Translation: CSVASGAGYTF. The whole variable domain, filled in from reference TRBV29-1 and TRBJ1-2, reads SAVISQKPSRDICQRGTSLTIQCQVDSQVTMMFWYRQQPGQSLTLIATANQGSEATYESGFVIDKFPISRPNLTFSTLTVSNMSPEDSSIYLCSVASGAGYTFGSGTRLTVV.

The rearrangement links TRBV27 to TRBJ1-2; 8 bases fit TRBD1. Germline CDR1 reads MNHEY; CDR2 reads SMNVEV (reference sequence). The CDR3 sequence is 15 residues long. V dropped 4 bases and J dropped 7; count of bases not matched to a gene: 11. The DNA of the CDR3 is TGTGCCAGCAGTTCGACTTCAGGGGGCCCTTCTGGCTACACCTTC. Its protein is CASSSTSGGPSGYTF.

The chain carries TRBV10-2 and TRBJ2-7; D remains ambiguous. The CDR3 is made up of 16 amino acids. The germline gives CDR1 WSHSY, CDR2 SAAADI. V was clipped by 0 bases and J by 4 bases, with 16 bases between them. The CDR3 reads CASSESAAIARYEQYF. For the CDR3, the DNA is TGCGCCAGCAGTGAGTCGGCAGCGATTGCGAGGTACGAGCAGTACTTC.

This chain links TRBV27 with TRBJ2-7, with D possibly being TRBD2 (5 bases). The germline V gene encodes CDR1 MNHEY and CDR2 SMNVEV (reference sequence). CDR3 length: 15 amino acids. Deletions cut 5 bases from V and 3 bases from J, with 17 bases between. The CDR3 coding sequence is TGTGCCAGCAGTCCAGGACTGGCATTATACTACGAGCAGTACTTC. It is translated as CASSPGLALYYEQYF.

This chain joins TRBV15 and TRBJ1-1, with no clear D. The CDR3 is made up of 17 amino acids. CDR1 LNHNV and CDR2 YYDKDF come from the germline V gene (reference sequence). V was cut by 0 bases and J by 3 bases, with 17 bases left in between. For the CDR3, the DNA is TGTGCCACCAGCAGAGATAGGATTCCGGGTCCGGACACTGAAGCTTTCTTT. The encoded protein is CATSRDRIPGPDTEAFF. Together with reference TRBV15 and TRBJ1-1, the CDR3 gives the full variable domain: DAMVIQNPRYQVTQFGKPVTLSCSQTLNHNVMYWYQQKSSQAPKLLFHYYDKDFNNEADTPDNFQSRRPNTSFCFLDIRSPGLGDTAMYLCATSRDRIPGPDTEAFFGQGTRLTVV.

This chain uses TRBV27 with TRBJ2-5; maybe TRBD1 (6 bases). V was trimmed by 6 bases and J by 1 base, leaving 12 bases between them. Germline V gene sequence: CDR1 MNHEY, CDR2 SMNVEV (reference sequence). CDR3 length: 14 residues. The CDR3 sequence: CASSLGQSQETQYF. The CDR3 coding sequence is TGTGCCAGCAGCCTCGGACAGTCCCAAGAGACCCAGTACTTC.

The gene calls are TRBV5-5 and TRBJ1-4, with D possibly TRBD1 on 5 matching bases. Germline V gene data show CDR1 as SGHKS and CDR2 as YYEKEE (reference sequence). V lost 4 bases to trimming and J lost 5 bases, with 6 bases between them. The CDR3 extends over 12 amino acids. Here the CDR3 reads CASSGQNEKLFF. The CDR3 nucleotides are TGTGCCAGCAGCGGACAAAATGAAAAACTGTTTTTT.

This clone came up once. The chain has TRBV7-7 and TRBJ2-7, with D possibly called TRBD1 or TRBD2 (5 bases each). Trimming removed 5 bases at V and 3 bases at J, with 20 bases between. In germline, CDR1 is SSHAT, CDR2 FNYEAQ (reference sequence). The CDR3 totals 16 residues. The CDR3 sequence is CASSPRDPAPFYEQYF. The CDR3 DNA sequence: TGTGCCAGCAGCCCACGGGACCCAGCCCCCTTCTACGAGCAGTACTTC.

J is TRBJ2-3 and V is TRBV27, with D unclear. CDR3 length: 14 amino acids. The V and J ends lost 2 bases and 2 bases respectively, with 8 bases between them. CDR1 MNHEY and CDR2 SMNVEV come from the germline V gene (reference sequence). CDR3 in amino acids: CASSLGPHTDTQYF. The CDR3 DNA is TGTGCCAGCAGTTTAGGCCCCCACACAGATACGCAGTATTTT.

The chain joins TRBV7-3 to TRBJ2-5; tentative D call: TRBD2 (6 bases). Looked up from germline, CDR1 is SGHTA and CDR2 is FQGTGA. The CDR3 extends over 13 amino acids. Trimming left V 2 bases short and J 7 bases short, with 11 bases between. In DNA form, the CDR3 reads TGTGCCAGCAGCTTAGCGGGAAGCGGGACCCAGTACTTC. Its protein is CASSLAGSGTQYF. Together with reference TRBV7-3 and TRBJ2-5, the CDR3 gives the full variable domain: GAGVSQTPSNKVTEKGKYVELRCDPISGHTALYWYRQSLGQGPEFLIYFQGTGAADDSGLPNDRFFAVRPEGSVSTLKIQRTERGDSAVYLCASSLAGSGTQYFGPGTRLLVL.

This clone was seen just once. This rearrangement joins TRBV5-1 to TRBJ2-7, with TRBD1 matching 12 bases. V lost 3 bases and J lost 4; bases outside the gene matches: 8. The CDR3 contains 16 residues. Looked up from germline, CDR1 is SGHRS and CDR2 is YFSETQ. The CDR3 spells CASSSIPGQGAYEQYF. The CDR3 coding sequence is TGCGCCAGCAGCTCCATTCCGGGACAGGGGGCTTACGAGCAGTACTTC.

The chain is built from TRBV9 and TRBJ2-7, with 7 bases that match TRBD2. Looked up from germline, CDR1 is SGDLS and CDR2 is YYNGEE. Trimming took 2 bases from V and 6 from J; bases not matched to a gene: 8. This CDR3 contains 14 residues. The CDR3 DNA reads TGTGCCAGCAGCGTCACTTTGACTAGCCCCGAGCAGTACTTC. This encodes CASSVTLTSPEQYF.